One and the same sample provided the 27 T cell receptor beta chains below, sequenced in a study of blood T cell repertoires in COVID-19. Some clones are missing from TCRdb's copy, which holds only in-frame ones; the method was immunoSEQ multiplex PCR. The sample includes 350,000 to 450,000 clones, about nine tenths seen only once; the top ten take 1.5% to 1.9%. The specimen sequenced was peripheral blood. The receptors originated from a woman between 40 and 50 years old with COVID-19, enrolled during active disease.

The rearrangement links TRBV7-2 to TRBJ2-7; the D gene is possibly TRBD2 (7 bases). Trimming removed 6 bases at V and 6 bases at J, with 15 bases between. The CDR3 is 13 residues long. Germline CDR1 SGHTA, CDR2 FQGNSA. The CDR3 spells CASSALGGAEQYF. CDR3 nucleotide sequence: TGTGCCAGCAGTGCCCTGGGGGGGGCCGAGCAGTACTTC.

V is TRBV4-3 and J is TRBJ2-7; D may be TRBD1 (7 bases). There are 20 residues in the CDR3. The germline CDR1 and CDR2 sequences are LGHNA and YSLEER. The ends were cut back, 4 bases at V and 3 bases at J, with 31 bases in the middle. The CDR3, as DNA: TGCGCCAGCAGCCCAGCCGCAGGGGGGCAGGGTTTCCGGGCACACTACGAGCAGTACTTC. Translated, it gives CASSPAAGGQGFRAHYEQYF.

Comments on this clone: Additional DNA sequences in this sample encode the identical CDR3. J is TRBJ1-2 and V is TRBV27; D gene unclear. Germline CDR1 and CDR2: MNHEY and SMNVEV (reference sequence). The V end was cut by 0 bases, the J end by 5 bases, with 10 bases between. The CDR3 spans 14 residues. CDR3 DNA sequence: TGTGCCAGCAGTTTATCGGGTGGCGGGTATGGCTACACCTTC. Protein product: CASSLSGGGYGYTF.

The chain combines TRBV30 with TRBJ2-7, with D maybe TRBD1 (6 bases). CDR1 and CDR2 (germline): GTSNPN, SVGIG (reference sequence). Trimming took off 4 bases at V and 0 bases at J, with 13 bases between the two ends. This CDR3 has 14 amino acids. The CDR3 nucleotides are TGTGCCTGGAACCGCAGGGGTCCCTCCTACGAGCAGTACTTC. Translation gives CAWNRRGPSYEQYF.

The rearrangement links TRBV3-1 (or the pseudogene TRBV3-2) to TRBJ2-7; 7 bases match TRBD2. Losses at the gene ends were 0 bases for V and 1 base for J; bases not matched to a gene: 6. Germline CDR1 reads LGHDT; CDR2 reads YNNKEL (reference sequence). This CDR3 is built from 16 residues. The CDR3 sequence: CASSQDRLASSYEQYF. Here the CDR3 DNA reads TGTGCCAGCAGCCAAGATAGACTAGCTTCTTCCTACGAGCAGTACTTC.

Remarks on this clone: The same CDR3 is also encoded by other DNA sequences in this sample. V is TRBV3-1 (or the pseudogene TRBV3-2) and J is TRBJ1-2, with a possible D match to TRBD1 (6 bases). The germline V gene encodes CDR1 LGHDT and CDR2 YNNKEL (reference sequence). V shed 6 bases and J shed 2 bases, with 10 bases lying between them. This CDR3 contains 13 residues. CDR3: CASRPTGNYGYTF. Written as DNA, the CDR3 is TGTGCCAGCAGACCAACAGGGAACTATGGCTACACCTTC.

CDR3 residues: CASSLGFGSLQSGANVLTF. The CDR3 bases are TGTGCCAGCAGCTTGGGGTTTGGGAGCCTGCAATCTGGGGCCAACGTCCTGACTTTC. The chain employs TRBV5-4 and TRBJ2-6; D perhaps matches TRBD2 (5 bases). The CDR3 runs 19 residues. Deletions cut 0 bases from V and 1 base from J, with 17 bases between. Germline loops: CDR1 SGHNT, CDR2 YYREEE (reference sequence). The variable domain in full, completed from reference TRBV5-4 and TRBJ2-6, reads ETGVTQSPTHLIKTRGQQVTLRCSSQSGHNTVSWYQQALGQGPQFIFQYYREEENGRGNFPPRFSGLQFPNYSSELNVNALELDDSALYLCASSLGFGSLQSGANVLTFGAGSRLTVL.

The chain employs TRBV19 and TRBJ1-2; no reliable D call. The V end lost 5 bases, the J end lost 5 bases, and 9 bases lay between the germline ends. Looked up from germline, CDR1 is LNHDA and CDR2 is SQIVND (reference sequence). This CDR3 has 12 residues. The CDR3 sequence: CASSLRAYGYTF. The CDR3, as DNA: TGTGCCAGTAGTTTGCGGGCGTATGGCTACACCTTC.

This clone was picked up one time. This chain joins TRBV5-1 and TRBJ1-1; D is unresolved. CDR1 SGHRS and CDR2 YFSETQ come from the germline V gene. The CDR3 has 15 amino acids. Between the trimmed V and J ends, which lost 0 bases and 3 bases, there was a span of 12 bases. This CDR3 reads CASSLAVGSYTEAFF. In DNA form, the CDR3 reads TGCGCCAGCAGCTTGGCCGTAGGGAGTTACACTGAAGCTTTCTTT. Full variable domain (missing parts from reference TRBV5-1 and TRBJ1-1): KAGVTQTPRYLIKTRGQQVTLSCSPISGHRSVSWYQQTPGQGLQFLFEYFSETQRNKGNFPGRFSGRQFSNSRSEMNVSTLELGDSALYLCASSLAVGSYTEAFFGQGTRLTVV.

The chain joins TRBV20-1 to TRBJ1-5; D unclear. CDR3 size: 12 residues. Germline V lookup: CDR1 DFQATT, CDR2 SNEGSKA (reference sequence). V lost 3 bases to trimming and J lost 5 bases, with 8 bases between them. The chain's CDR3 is CSASGTDQPQHF. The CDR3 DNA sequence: TGCAGTGCTAGTGGAACAGATCAGCCCCAGCATTTT.

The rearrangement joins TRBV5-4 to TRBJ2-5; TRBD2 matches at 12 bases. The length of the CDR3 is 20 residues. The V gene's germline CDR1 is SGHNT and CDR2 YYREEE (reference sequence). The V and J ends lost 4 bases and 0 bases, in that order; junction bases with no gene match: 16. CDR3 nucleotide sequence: TGTGCCAGCAGCCTTATGCCTTTTCGGACTAGCGGGACCCACCAAGAGACCCAGTACTTC. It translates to CASSLMPFRTSGTHQETQYF. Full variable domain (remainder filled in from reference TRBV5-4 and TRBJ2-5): ETGVTQSPTHLIKTRGQQVTLRCSSQSGHNTVSWYQQALGQGPQFIFQYYREEENGRGNFPPRFSGLQFPNYSSELNVNALELDDSALYLCASSLMPFRTSGTHQETQYFGPGTRLLVL.

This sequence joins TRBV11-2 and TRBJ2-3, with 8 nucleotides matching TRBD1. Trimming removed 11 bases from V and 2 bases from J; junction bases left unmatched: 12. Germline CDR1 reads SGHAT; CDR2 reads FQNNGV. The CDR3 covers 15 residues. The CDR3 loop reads CASGGQGSSTDTQYF. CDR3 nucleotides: TGTGCCTCGGGTGGACAGGGTAGTTCCACAGATACGCAGTATTTT.

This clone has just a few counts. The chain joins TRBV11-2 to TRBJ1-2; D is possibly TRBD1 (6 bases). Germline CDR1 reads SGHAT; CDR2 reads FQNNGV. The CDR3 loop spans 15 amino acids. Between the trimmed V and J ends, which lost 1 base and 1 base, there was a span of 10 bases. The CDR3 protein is CASSLASGVNYGYTF. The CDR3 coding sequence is TGTGCCAGCAGCTTAGCGTCAGGGGTTAACTATGGCTACACCTTC.

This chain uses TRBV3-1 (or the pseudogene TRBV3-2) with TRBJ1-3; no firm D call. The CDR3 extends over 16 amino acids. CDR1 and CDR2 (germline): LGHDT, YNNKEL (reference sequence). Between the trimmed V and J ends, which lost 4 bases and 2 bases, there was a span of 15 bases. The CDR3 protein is CASSPFRLSPGNTIYF. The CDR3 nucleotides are TGTGCCAGCAGCCCATTCAGGTTGTCGCCTGGAAACACCATATATTTT.

CDR3 in DNA: TGTGCCAGCAACTCGGGACAGTTTGGAGAGACCCAGTACTTC. This encodes CASNSGQFGETQYF. This chain joins TRBV6-5 and TRBJ2-5; 7 nucleotides align to TRBD1. Germline V gives CDR1 MNHEY, CDR2 SVGAGI. The V gene end was trimmed by 7 bases and the J gene end by 4 bases; junction bases not matched to a gene: 9. The length of the CDR3 is 14 residues.

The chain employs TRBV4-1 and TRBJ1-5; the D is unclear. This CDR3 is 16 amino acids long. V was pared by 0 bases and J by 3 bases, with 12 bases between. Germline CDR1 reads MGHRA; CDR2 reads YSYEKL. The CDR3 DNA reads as TGCGCCAGCAGCCAAGATGAGGCATTTCCCAATCAGCCCCAGCATTTT. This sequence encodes CASSQDEAFPNQPQHF.

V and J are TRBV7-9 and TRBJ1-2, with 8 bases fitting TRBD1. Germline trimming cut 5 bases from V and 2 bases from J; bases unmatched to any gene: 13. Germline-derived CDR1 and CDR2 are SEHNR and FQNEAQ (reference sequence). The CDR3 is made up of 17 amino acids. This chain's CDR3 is CASSPAIRQGKNYGYTF. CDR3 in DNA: TGTGCCAGCAGCCCTGCGATTAGACAGGGGAAGAACTATGGCTACACCTTC.

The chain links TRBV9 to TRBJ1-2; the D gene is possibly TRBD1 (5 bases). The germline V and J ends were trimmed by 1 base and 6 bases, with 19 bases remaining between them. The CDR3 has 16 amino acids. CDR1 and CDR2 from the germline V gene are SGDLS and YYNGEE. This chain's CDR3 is CASSVSTLTGMDGYTF. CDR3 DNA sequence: TGTGCCAGCAGCGTATCCACGCTCACAGGAATGGATGGCTACACCTTC.

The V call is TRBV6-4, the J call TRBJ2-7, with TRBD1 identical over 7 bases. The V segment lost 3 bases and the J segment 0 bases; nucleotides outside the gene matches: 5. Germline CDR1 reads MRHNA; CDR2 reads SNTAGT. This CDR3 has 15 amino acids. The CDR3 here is CASSEETGPSYEQYF. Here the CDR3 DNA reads TGTGCCAGCAGTGAAGAGACAGGGCCCTCCTACGAGCAGTACTTC.

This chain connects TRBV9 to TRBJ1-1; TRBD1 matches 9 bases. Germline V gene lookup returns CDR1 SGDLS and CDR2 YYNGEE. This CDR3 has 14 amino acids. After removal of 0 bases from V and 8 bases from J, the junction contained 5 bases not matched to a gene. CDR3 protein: CASSVVLGQGEAFF. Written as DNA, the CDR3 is TGTGCCAGCAGCGTAGTTTTAGGACAGGGGGAAGCTTTCTTT.

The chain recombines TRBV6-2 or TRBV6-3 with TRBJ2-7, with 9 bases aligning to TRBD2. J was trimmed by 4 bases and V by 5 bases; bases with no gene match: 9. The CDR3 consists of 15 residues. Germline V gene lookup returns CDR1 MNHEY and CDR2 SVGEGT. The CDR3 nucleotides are TGTGCCAGCAGTCGCCGCCCGAGCGGGAGGTACGAGCAGTACTTC. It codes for CASSRRPSGRYEQYF.

The DNA of the CDR3 is TGCAGCGGACAGGTGAGCTCCTACGAGCAGTACTTC. It specifies CSGQVSSYEQYF. V gene TRBV29-1 combines with J gene TRBJ2-7, with D possibly matching TRBD1 (6 bases). The CDR3 loop spans 12 amino acids. Germline CDR1 SQVTM, CDR2 ANQGSEA. The V end was cut by 7 bases, the J end by 0 bases, with 10 bases between.

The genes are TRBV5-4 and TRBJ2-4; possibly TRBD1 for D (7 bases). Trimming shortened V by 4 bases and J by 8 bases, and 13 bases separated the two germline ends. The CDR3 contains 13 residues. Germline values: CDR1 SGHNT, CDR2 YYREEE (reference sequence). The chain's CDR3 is CASSPDREDIQYF. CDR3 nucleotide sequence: TGTGCCAGCAGCCCTGACAGGGAGGACATTCAGTACTTC.

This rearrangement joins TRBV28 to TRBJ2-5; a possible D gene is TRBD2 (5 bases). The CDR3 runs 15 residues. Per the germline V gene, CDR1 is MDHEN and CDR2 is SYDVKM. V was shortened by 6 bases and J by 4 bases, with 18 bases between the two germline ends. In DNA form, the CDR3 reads TGTGCCAGCAGCCCAGCTCGAGGGAAGACAGAGACCCAGTACTTC. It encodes CASSPARGKTETQYF. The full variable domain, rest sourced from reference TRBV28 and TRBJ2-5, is DVKVTQSSRYLVKRTGEKVFLECVQDMDHENMFWYRQDPGLGLRLIYFSYDVKMKEKGDIPEGYSVSREKKERFSLILESASTNQTSMYLCASSPARGKTETQYFGPGTRLLVL.

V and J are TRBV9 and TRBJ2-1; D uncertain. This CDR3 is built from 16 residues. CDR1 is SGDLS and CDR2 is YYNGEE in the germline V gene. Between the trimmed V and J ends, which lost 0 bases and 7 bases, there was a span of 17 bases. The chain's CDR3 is CASSVAEAPTWNEQFF. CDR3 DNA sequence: TGTGCCAGCAGCGTAGCTGAAGCCCCAACCTGGAATGAGCAGTTCTTC. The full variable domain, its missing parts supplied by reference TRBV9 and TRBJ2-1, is DSGVTQTPKHLITATGQRVTLRCSPRSGDLSVYWYQQSLDQGLQFLIQYYNGEERAKGNILERFSAQQFPDLHSELNLSSLELGDSALYFCASSVAEAPTWNEQFFGPGTRLTVL.

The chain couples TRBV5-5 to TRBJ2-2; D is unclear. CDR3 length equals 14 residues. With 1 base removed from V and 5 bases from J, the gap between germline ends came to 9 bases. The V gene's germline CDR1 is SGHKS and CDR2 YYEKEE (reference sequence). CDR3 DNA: TGTGCCAGCAGCTTGATAGGAGAGACCGGGGAGCTGTTTTTT. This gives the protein CASSLIGETGELFF.

The CDR3 here is CASSLPLRQANTEAFF. The DNA for the CDR3 is TGTGCCAGCAGCCTCCCCCTAAGACAGGCGAACACTGAAGCTTTCTTT. This chain links TRBV7-2 with TRBJ1-1, with a possible D match to TRBD1 (6 bases). Looked up from germline, CDR1 is SGHTA and CDR2 is FQGNSA. V lost 5 bases, J lost 1 base, and 17 bases lay in between. This CDR3 region has 16 residues.